This T cell receptor (beta chain) originates from a study of shared clonotypes between healthy human individuals. From germline, CDR1 is SGHTA and CDR2 FQGNSA. The CDR3 spans 17 residues. The J segment lost 8 bases and the V segment lost 6 bases, leaving 11 bases of the junction unmatched. Adult donors, all healthy and HIV-negative, had no recent acute infections or vaccinations. Deep level was the assay's run setting. For every subset, genomic DNA was evenly distributed across several immunoSEQ plates. Here immunoSEQ multiplex PCR was the method, and the copy in TCRdb shows in-frame clones only, minus some. The sample contains about 2.3 million clones, just over 90% of which appear only once.

Material for sequencing was naive CD4+ T cells from PBMCs. Sample subset: CD45RA+ positively selected. The V call is TRBV7-2, the J call TRBJ2-1; TRBD2 matches 15 bases. The sequence was collected from a man between 18 and 29 years old in good health. Some clones in this sample may be carry-over from other donors' samples. The CDR3 sequence: CASSPGRGLAGGHEQFF. The CDR3 DNA reads TGTGCCAGCAGTCCCGGGCGGGGACTAGCGGGAGGCCATGAGCAGTTCTTC.